These 19 T cell receptor beta chains were sequenced from one sample in a study of cytomegalovirus exposure and HLA in healthy donors. Primers for the PCR totalled 60 Vbeta and 13 Jbeta. Clones were read by immunoSEQ multiplex PCR, and TCRdb kept only the in-frame ones, dropping some. The table lists approximately 170,000 clones, 75% to 85% of them singletons. The sequenced sample was PBMCs. All receptors derive from a woman in her forties or fifties in good health and CMV-seronegative.

The rearrangement links TRBV28 to TRBJ1-1; TRBD1 matches 9 bases. Germline V gene data show CDR1 as MDHEN and CDR2 as SYDVKM. The CDR3 is 13 amino acids. V dropped 7 bases and J dropped 6; count of bases not matched to a gene: 6. The CDR3 protein is CASNYRGLAEAFF. The CDR3 nucleotides read TGTGCCAGCAACTACAGGGGGCTAGCTGAAGCTTTCTTT.

This clone was counted once. The rearrangement links TRBV19 to TRBJ2-6, with 12 bases fitting TRBD1. Germline V gene sequence: CDR1 LNHDA, CDR2 SQIVND (reference sequence). This CDR3 has 18 amino acids. After removal of 3 bases from V and 2 bases from J, the junction contained 5 bases not matched to a gene. CDR3 residues: CASSMFGTGGAGANVLTF. CDR3 nucleotide sequence: TGTGCCAGTAGTATGTTTGGGACAGGGGGCGCTGGGGCCAACGTCCTGACTTTC.

Only a few counts were recorded for this clone. The chain uses TRBV6-5 and TRBJ1-1; D is uncertain. The CDR3 contains 14 residues. CDR1 is MNHEY and CDR2 is SVGAGI in the germline V gene. Trimming took off 7 bases at V and 1 base at J, with 13 bases between the two ends. The CDR3 reads CASTLNPGNTEAFF. In DNA form, the CDR3 reads TGTGCCAGCACCCTAAACCCAGGGAACACTGAAGCTTTCTTT.

This CDR3 is CAWSTAGQINQPQHF. For the CDR3, the DNA is TGTGCCTGGAGCACGGCGGGACAGATCAATCAGCCCCAGCATTTT. This sequence joins TRBV30 and TRBJ1-5; 7 bases line up with TRBD1. J gave up 3 bases and V 3 bases, and 8 bases lay outside the gene matches. This CDR3 comprises 15 residues. Germline CDR1 is GTSNPN and CDR2 is SVGIG (reference sequence).

This clone appeared once. This chain connects TRBV6-5 to TRBJ1-1; weak D call: TRBD1 (6 bases). The V and J ends lost 5 bases and 1 base respectively, with 11 bases between them. This CDR3 is built from 14 residues. Germline CDR1 MNHEY, CDR2 SVGAGI. The CDR3 sequence: CASSGPTGNTEAFF. Written as DNA, the CDR3 is TGTGCCAGCAGTGGGCCGACAGGGAACACTGAAGCTTTCTTT.

The chain uses TRBV6-5 and TRBJ1-3, with no clear D. The CDR3 totals 16 residues. The germline V gene encodes CDR1 MNHEY and CDR2 SVGAGI. Between the trimmed V and J ends, which lost 0 bases and 4 bases, there was a span of 13 bases. The CDR3: CASSYSSALAGNTIYF. For the CDR3, the DNA is TGTGCCAGCAGTTACTCCTCCGCCCTGGCCGGAAACACCATATATTTT.

The chain combines TRBV19 with TRBJ2-1, with 7 nucleotides matching TRBD2. The CDR3 covers 15 residues. With 6 bases clipped from V and 5 bases from J, the junction kept 10 bases outside the gene matches. CDR1 is LNHDA, CDR2 SQIVND, per germline (reference sequence). CDR3 sequence: CASREGSSGDNEQFF. The CDR3 DNA reads as TGTGCCAGTAGAGAGGGTTCTAGCGGAGACAATGAGCAGTTCTTC.

The V gene is TRBV6-5, the J gene TRBJ2-3; TRBD1 aligns across 7 bases. The germline V gene has CDR1 MNHEY and CDR2 SVGAGI. This CDR3 is 16 amino acids long. V lost 2 bases, J lost 0 bases, and 5 bases stayed unmatched. This CDR3 is CASSYEGTASTDTQYF. The CDR3 nucleotides are TGTGCCAGCAGTTACGAAGGGACAGCTAGCACAGATACGCAGTATTTT.

The CDR3 DNA follows: TGTGCCAGCAGCCACGGGAAAAGCTCCTACAATGAGCAGTTCTTC. It is translated as CASSHGKSSYNEQFF. This chain uses TRBV4-2 with TRBJ2-1; D might be TRBD2 (5 bases). The V gene's germline CDR1 is LGHNA and CDR2 YNFKEQ. V was trimmed by 3 bases and J by 0 bases, leaving 9 bases between them. This CDR3 is 15 amino acids long.

This chain connects TRBV28 to TRBJ2-3; D is unclear. Trimming removed 6 bases from V and 2 bases from J, with 15 bases in between. This CDR3 is built from 15 residues. The germline V gene has CDR1 MDHEN and CDR2 SYDVKM. CDR3 in amino acids: CASSPHRVLTDTQYF. The CDR3 nucleotides read TGTGCCAGCAGCCCGCACCGGGTCCTCACAGATACGCAGTATTTT.

The chain carries TRBV7-9 and TRBJ2-2; D might be TRBD2 (5 bases). The CDR3 length is 15 residues. Trimming stripped 1 base from V and 1 base from J, with 7 bases between. Germline V lookup: CDR1 SEHNR, CDR2 FQNEAQ (reference sequence). The CDR3 spells CASSLVGRNTGELFF. For the CDR3, the DNA is TGTGCCAGCAGCTTAGTGGGGAGGAACACCGGGGAGCTGTTTTTT.

This chain connects TRBV28 to TRBJ2-7; D perhaps matches TRBD1 (7 bases). V was clipped by 7 bases and J by 4 bases, with 20 bases between them. The V gene's germline CDR1 is MDHEN and CDR2 SYDVKM. CDR3 length: 15 residues. CDR3 loop: CASTISAGQKYEQYF. The CDR3 nucleotides are TGTGCCAGCACTATCAGTGCGGGACAGAAATACGAGCAGTACTTC.

This clone was counted only a few times. In DNA form, the CDR3 reads TGCGCCAGCAGCCCCGAGGGGGGGAATACTGAAAAACTGTTTTTT. Its translation: CASSPEGGNTEKLFF. The chain is built from TRBV4-3 and TRBJ1-4; weak D call: TRBD1 (6 bases). The CDR3 runs to 15 residues. Germline V gene data show CDR1 as LGHNA and CDR2 as YSLEER. Trimming left V 4 bases short and J 7 bases short, with 16 bases between.

The chain carries TRBV9 and TRBJ1-1, with D possibly matching TRBD1 (6 bases). V was shortened by 1 base and J by 4 bases, with 8 bases between the two germline ends. This CDR3 spans 13 amino acids. CDR1 is SGDLS, CDR2 YYNGEE, per germline. CDR3 loop: CASSVKGGTEAFF. The CDR3 nucleotides read TGTGCCAGCAGCGTAAAAGGGGGCACTGAAGCTTTCTTT. The variable domain in full, with the rest retrieved from reference TRBV9 and TRBJ1-1, is DSGVTQTPKHLITATGQRVTLRCSPRSGDLSVYWYQQSLDQGLQFLIQYYNGEERAKGNILERFSAQQFPDLHSELNLSSLELGDSALYFCASSVKGGTEAFFGQGTRLTVV.

This clone has only one observation. This chain connects TRBV4-2 to TRBJ1-2, with TRBD1 matching over 7 bases. V dropped 4 bases and J dropped 3; count of bases not matched to a gene: 11. The CDR3 totals 16 residues. Germline CDR1 is LGHNA and CDR2 is YNFKEQ. CDR3 amino acids: CASSPTGTESYYGYTF. CDR3 DNA sequence: TGTGCCAGCAGCCCTACCGGGACAGAGTCCTACTATGGCTACACCTTC.

V usage is TRBV28 and J usage is TRBJ1-5, with D possibly being TRBD1 (5 bases). The CDR3 covers 13 residues. Deletions cut 4 bases from V and 9 bases from J, with 13 bases between. From germline, CDR1 is MDHEN and CDR2 SYDVKM. The CDR3 DNA reads as TGTGCCAGCAGTTGGGACTCCACCTGGCCCCAGCATTTT. It encodes CASSWDSTWPQHF.

The V and J genes are TRBV5-1 and TRBJ1-2; D possibly corresponds to TRBD1 (6 bases). Trimming stripped 3 bases from V and 2 bases from J, with 14 bases between. From germline, CDR1 is SGHRS and CDR2 YFSETQ. The CDR3 consists of 15 residues. The CDR3 DNA reads TGCGCCAGCAGCTCGGGACACCCACTAAACTATGGCTACACCTTC. Its translation is CASSSGHPLNYGYTF.

The chain uses TRBV19 and TRBJ1-6; 7 nucleotides match TRBD1. V trimming: 2 bases; J trimming: 4 bases; junction bases outside the gene matches: 11. The CDR3 is made up of 18 amino acids. CDR1 is LNHDA, CDR2 SQIVND, per germline (reference sequence). Here the CDR3 DNA reads TGTGCCAGTAGTATAAAGGGGACAGCCCAATTTTATAATTCACCCCTCCACTTT. Its protein is CASSIKGTAQFYNSPLHF.

This rearrangement joins TRBV7-6 to TRBJ1-1, with D tentatively TRBD1 (6 bases). Trimming took 7 bases from V and 1 from J, leaving 16 bases between them. Germline CDR1 SGHVS, CDR2 FNYEAQ. This CDR3 has 15 residues. The CDR3 region is CASMKGEGPNTEAFF. CDR3 DNA sequence: TGTGCCAGCATGAAGGGGGAGGGCCCGAACACTGAAGCTTTCTTT.